The 28 T cell receptor beta chains reported below all come from one sample, sequenced in a study of beta chain features in type 1 diabetes. Sequenced material consisted of expressed TCRB transcripts (all of the isolated RNA was reverse transcribed). Profiling relied on immunoSEQ multiplex PCR, and the TCRdb table lists in-frame clones only, not all of them. This sample has hundreds of thousands of clones, with around a sixth found just once. What was sequenced was naive CD4+ T cells from blood. All receptors come from a man younger than 30 in good health.

CDR3 nucleotides: TGTGCCAGCAGCTTACTCAGGGGAACCGGGGAGCTGTTTTTT. Translation: CASSLLRGTGELFF. The rearrangement joins TRBV7-2 to TRBJ2-2; possibly TRBD1 for D (6 bases). The germline V gene has CDR1 SGHTA and CDR2 FQGNSA. Trimming cost V 2 bases and J 5 bases, with 9 bases left between them. The length of the CDR3 is 14 residues. The full variable domain, rest sourced from reference TRBV7-2 and TRBJ2-2, is GAGVSQSPSNKVTEKGKDVELRCDPISGHTALYWYRQSLGQGLEFLIYFQGNSAPDKSGLPSDRFSAERTGGSVSTLTIQRTQQEDSAVYLCASSLLRGTGELFFGEGSRLTVL.

This clone has only a few counts. This chain connects TRBV5-6 to TRBJ1-1, with TRBD1 as a possible D gene (5 bases). In germline, CDR1 is SGHDT, CDR2 YYEEEE. The ends were cut back, 4 bases at V and 0 bases at J, with 16 bases in the middle. CDR3 length equals 16 residues. As DNA, the CDR3 is TGTGCCAGCAGCCGTTTAACAGGTTTCATGAACACTGAAGCTTTCTTT. Encoded protein: CASSRLTGFMNTEAFF. Full variable domain (rest looked up from reference TRBV5-6 and TRBJ1-1): DAGVTQSPTHLIKTRGQQVTLRCSPKSGHDTVSWYQQALGQGPQFIFQYYEEEERQRGNFPDRFSGHQFPNYSSELNVNALLLGDSALYLCASSRLTGFMNTEAFFGQGTRLTVV.

This chain links TRBV4-3 with TRBJ2-3; 9 nucleotides match TRBD2. Looked up from germline, CDR1 is LGHNA and CDR2 is YSLEER. This CDR3 comprises 16 residues. Trimming removed 0 bases from V and 2 bases from J; junction bases left unmatched: 3. The CDR3 region is CASSQDAGGPTDTQYF. The CDR3 DNA sequence: TGCGCCAGCAGCCAAGATGCGGGGGGGCCCACAGATACGCAGTATTTT.

The rearrangement joins TRBV29-1 to TRBJ2-1; TRBD2 agrees at 9 bases. CDR1 and CDR2 from the germline V gene are SQVTM and ANQGSEA. With V trimmed by 3 bases and J by 4 bases, 7 bases remained unmatched. The CDR3 consists of 15 residues. CDR3 nucleotides: TGCAGCGTTGAGCGGCTAGCGGGAATATACAATGAGCAGTTCTTC. This sequence encodes CSVERLAGIYNEQFF.

The chain has TRBV6-5 and TRBJ2-1, with 7 bases identical to TRBD1. The ends lost 0 bases at V and 9 bases at J; junction bases unmatched: 8. CDR1 and CDR2 from the germline V gene are MNHEY and SVGAGI. The CDR3 is made up of 15 amino acids. The CDR3 DNA sequence: TGTGCCAGCAGTTACTCACCTTTACACAGGGGTGAGCAGTTCTTC. This sequence encodes CASSYSPLHRGEQFF.

This clone showed up just a few times. The rearrangement links TRBV28 to TRBJ1-1; no definite D call. Germline-derived CDR1 and CDR2 are MDHEN and SYDVKM. The ends were cut back, 4 bases at V and 7 bases at J, with 10 bases in the middle. There are 12 residues in the CDR3. As DNA, the CDR3 is TGTGCCAGCAGTTCAACAGTGTTTGAAGCTTTCTTT. Its protein product is CASSSTVFEAFF.

V usage is TRBV29-1 and J usage is TRBJ2-2; the D gene is possibly TRBD1 (7 bases). The V and J ends lost 4 bases and 2 bases respectively, with 14 bases between them. Germline values: CDR1 SQVTM, CDR2 ANQGSEA. The CDR3 totals 15 residues. CDR3 nucleotides: TGCAGCGTTGTACGGCAGGGGGGTAACACCGGGGAGCTGTTTTTT. Its protein product is CSVVRQGGNTGELFF.

This clone was picked up a small number of times. The chain joins TRBV19 to TRBJ2-5; D gene ambiguous. The germline V and J ends were trimmed by 7 bases and 3 bases, with 12 bases remaining between them. Germline CDR1 reads LNHDA; CDR2 reads SQIVND (reference sequence). The CDR3 is 13 amino acids. CDR3 DNA sequence: TGTGCCAGTAAGCGAGAGGCCGAAGAGACCCAGTACTTC. Encoded protein: CASKREAEETQYF. Variable domain in full (rest from reference TRBV19 and TRBJ2-5): DGGITQSPKYLFRKEGQNVTLSCEQNLNHDAMYWYRQDPGQGLRLIYYSQIVNDFQKGDIAEGYSVSREKKESFPLTVTSAQKNPTAFYLCASKREAEETQYFGPGTRLLVL.

This clone has a handful of counts. Distinct nucleotide sequences in the sample also encode this CDR3. The genes are TRBV29-1 and TRBJ1-1; D call uncertain. The germline V gene encodes CDR1 SQVTM and CDR2 ANQGSEA. The CDR3 loop spans 11 amino acids. V lost 7 bases and J 0 bases, leaving 6 bases between the germline ends. Written as DNA, the CDR3 is TGCAGCGGAGGAATGAACACTGAAGCTTTCTTT. The encoded protein is CSGGMNTEAFF.

This rearrangement joins TRBV2 to TRBJ2-3; 8 bases line up with TRBD1. V was clipped by 8 bases and J by 1 base; unmatched bases: 5. The V gene's germline CDR1 is SNHLY and CDR2 FYNNEI. The CDR3 runs 14 residues. CDR3 DNA: TGTGCCAGCGGGGACAGGAAACGCACAGATACGCAGTATTTT. It specifies CASGDRKRTDTQYF.

The CDR3 DNA sequence: TGTGCCAGCAGTTACTCGCACAGGGGGCGTCAGCCCCAGCATTTT. Its protein product is CASSYSHRGRQPQHF. The gene calls are TRBV6-5 and TRBJ1-5; 9 bases match TRBD1. Germline assignment: CDR1 MNHEY and CDR2 SVGAGI. CDR3 length: 15 residues. V gave up 0 bases and J gave up 6 bases; unmatched junction bases: 3.

This clone was observed at least ten times. The gene calls are TRBV13 and TRBJ2-7; possible D gene TRBD1, 5 bases. Trimming left V 5 bases short and J 7 bases short, with 9 bases between. The CDR3 consists of 11 residues. Looked up from germline, CDR1 is PRHDT and CDR2 is FYEKMQ (reference sequence). This chain's CDR3 is CASSPRTEQYF. As DNA, the CDR3 is TGTGCCAGCAGCCCTCGGACAGAGCAGTACTTC.

The J gene is TRBJ1-5, the V gene TRBV19; the D gene is possibly TRBD1 (5 bases). The CDR3 runs 11 residues. CDR1 LNHDA and CDR2 SQIVND come from the germline V gene (reference sequence). V lost 8 bases and J lost 9, with 11 bases in between. The CDR3 loop reads CASGGEWPQHF. The CDR3 coding sequence is TGTGCCAGTGGGGGGGAGTGGCCCCAGCATTTT. Supplemented by reference TRBV19 and TRBJ1-5, the full variable domain reads DGGITQSPKYLFRKEGQNVTLSCEQNLNHDAMYWYRQDPGQGLRLIYYSQIVNDFQKGDIAEGYSVSREKKESFPLTVTSAQKNPTAFYLCASGGEWPQHFGDGTRLSIL.

The gene calls are TRBV29-1 and TRBJ1-1, with a weak D call TRBD1 (6 bases). The V gene's germline CDR1 is SQVTM and CDR2 ANQGSEA. The CDR3 has 13 residues. V lost 5 bases, J lost 0 bases, and 10 bases lay in between. CDR3 sequence (DNA): TGCAGCGTTAAGGGGGGGATGAACACTGAAGCTTTCTTT. As protein: CSVKGGMNTEAFF.

This clone has a handful of counts. The V gene is TRBV5-4, the J gene TRBJ2-1; 15 bases fit TRBD2. V shed 3 bases, J shed 5 bases, and the junction held 3 bases outside the gene matches. Germline V gene data show CDR1 as SGHNT and CDR2 as YYREEE (reference sequence). The CDR3 totals 16 residues. The CDR3 sequence is CASSSGLAGGDNEQFF. The CDR3 region has the DNA TGTGCCAGCAGCTCTGGACTAGCGGGAGGGGACAATGAGCAGTTCTTC.

The J gene is TRBJ2-3, the V gene TRBV6-6; D is possibly TRBD1 (5 bases). With 0 bases removed from V and 6 bases from J, the gap between germline ends came to 13 bases. Germline CDR1 MNHNY, CDR2 SVGAGI (reference sequence). CDR3 length: 15 amino acids. CDR3 protein: CASSYSTSRVDTQYF. CDR3 nucleotide sequence: TGTGCCAGCAGTTACTCGACAAGCAGGGTGGATACGCAGTATTTT.

In its sample, this clone was seen a few times. The chain employs TRBV11-3 and TRBJ2-5; D possibly uses TRBD1 or TRBD2 (5 bases each). CDR1 and CDR2 from the germline V gene are SGHNT and YENEEA. The CDR3 sequence is 13 residues long. V gave up 1 base and J gave up 11 bases, with 14 bases separating them. The chain's CDR3 is CASSLVGERQQYF. The CDR3 bases are TGTGCCAGCAGCTTAGTAGGGGAGAGGCAACAGTACTTC.

This clone was picked up a small number of times. CDR3 protein: CASSPGLAGVNEQFF. The CDR3 nucleotides are TGTGCCAGCAGCCCCGGACTAGCGGGAGTCAATGAGCAGTTCTTC. The rearrangement joins TRBV5-4 to TRBJ2-1, with TRBD2 matching 13 bases. This CDR3 is built from 15 residues. Germline lookup yields CDR1 SGHNT and CDR2 YYREEE (reference sequence). V was clipped by 4 bases and J by 6 bases; unmatched bases: 4.

The rearrangement uses TRBV7-2 and TRBJ2-1; TRBD2 aligns across 10 bases. V shed 7 bases and J 4 bases; nucleotides not matched to a gene: 4. CDR3 length equals 14 residues. CDR1 is SGHTA and CDR2 is FQGNSA in the germline V gene. CDR3 bases: TGTGCCAGCAAAGCGGGAGGGGCTTACAATGAGCAGTTCTTC. This sequence encodes CASKAGGAYNEQFF.

There are a few counts of this clone. The rearrangement joins TRBV27 to TRBJ2-2, with a possible D match to TRBD1 (6 bases). CDR1 and CDR2 (germline): MNHEY, SMNVEV (reference sequence). The CDR3 length is 13 residues. Trimming cost V 3 bases and J 7 bases, with 9 bases left between them. The CDR3 DNA follows: TGTGCCAGCAGTTTTTACAGGGTCGGGGAGCTGTTTTTT. Translation gives CASSFYRVGELFF.

The chain is built from TRBV5-1 and TRBJ1-1; maybe TRBD1 (5 bases). The V and J ends lost 0 bases and 1 base respectively, with 10 bases between them. This CDR3 is built from 15 residues. Germline assignment: CDR1 SGHRS and CDR2 YFSETQ. CDR3 loop: CASSLERQGNTEAFF. The CDR3 DNA reads as TGCGCCAGCAGCTTGGAACGGCAGGGGAACACTGAAGCTTTCTTT.

V gene TRBV18 combines with J gene TRBJ1-6; no clear D. Germline V CDR1 and CDR2: KGHSH, LQKENI. With 4 bases removed from V and 8 bases from J, the gap between germline ends came to 9 bases. There are 13 residues in the CDR3. CDR3 nucleotides: TGTGCCAGCTCACAACACAAGGATTCACCCCTCCACTTT. Its translation is CASSQHKDSPLHF.

This clone has more than one count but fewer than ten. The rearrangement joins TRBV5-1 to TRBJ2-6; TRBD1 matches 7 bases. Losses at the gene ends were 1 base for V and 0 bases for J; bases not matched to a gene: 10. Germline CDR1 and CDR2: SGHRS and YFSETQ. CDR3 size: 19 residues. This chain's CDR3 is CASSLWGTVQSSGANVLTF. The CDR3 nucleotides read TGCGCCAGCAGCTTGTGGGGGACAGTGCAATCCTCTGGGGCCAACGTCCTGACTTTC.

This clone was detected only a few times. V gene TRBV27 combines with J gene TRBJ1-2; D unclear. Trimming cost V 5 bases and J 2 bases, with 9 bases left between them. The CDR3 is 13 amino acids. CDR1 and CDR2 (germline): MNHEY, SMNVEV (reference sequence). Written as DNA, the CDR3 is TGTGCCAGCAGTCGGACGGCCAACTATGGCTACACCTTC. Protein: CASSRTANYGYTF.

The chain couples TRBV9 to TRBJ2-2; D might be TRBD1 (5 bases). Germline lookup yields CDR1 SGDLS and CDR2 YYNGEE. V was trimmed by 0 bases and J by 4 bases, leaving 19 bases between them. The CDR3 runs 18 residues. The CDR3 reads CASSVEVGAPERTGELFF. The CDR3 bases are TGTGCCAGCAGCGTAGAGGTAGGGGCCCCGGAACGCACCGGGGAGCTGTTTTTT.

The V gene is TRBV12-5, the J gene TRBJ2-3; 9 bases fit TRBD1. The CDR3 covers 16 residues. The junction had 5 bases not matched to a gene; V was cut back by 4 bases and J by 0 bases. Looked up from germline, CDR1 is LGHNT and CDR2 is FRNRAP. CDR3 bases: TGTGCTAGTGGTTCCGGACAGGGGCAGAGCACAGATACGCAGTATTTT. It yields the protein CASGSGQGQSTDTQYF.

The chain recombines TRBV7-2 with TRBJ2-1; a weak D match, TRBD2 (7 bases). V lost 4 bases, J lost 9 bases, and 22 bases lay in between. This CDR3 comprises 16 residues. CDR1 SGHTA and CDR2 FQGNSA come from the germline V gene. In nucleotides, the CDR3 is TGTGCCAGCAGCTCTGGCTTAGGGGGGGCGCACGTTGAGCAGTTCTTC. Its translation: CASSSGLGGAHVEQFF.

The chain couples TRBV15 to TRBJ1-1; possibly TRBD1 for D (5 bases). Germline CDR1 reads LNHNV; CDR2 reads YYDKDF (reference sequence). This CDR3 comprises 15 residues. The V and J ends lost 6 bases and 1 base respectively, with 15 bases between them. The CDR3 sequence: CATSSQGAGNTEAFF. As DNA, the CDR3 is TGTGCCACCAGTTCTCAGGGAGCGGGGAACACTGAAGCTTTCTTT.